Included here is one T cell receptor beta chain sequence, with context. Its antigen is unidentified. The J segment lost 1 base and the V segment lost 5 bases, leaving 4 bases of the junction unmatched. The CDR3 has 15 amino acids. Looked up from germline, CDR1 is SGHTA and CDR2 is FQGNSA. Sequencing used immunoSEQ multiplex PCR; TCRdb keeps in-frame clones, though not all of them. The sample carries fewer than 40,000 clones, around 86% recorded once. This record belongs to a study of T cells in localized non-small cell lung cancer. Findings of the study overall: Adjacent lung exhibited a median of approximately 59 among the 100 most abundant tumor clones. The study found T cell clonality highest in uninvolved adjacent lung, above tumor. Heterogeneity within the tumor remains possible, as just one region underwent sequencing. Higher T cell density in the blood was associated with longer overall survival, whereas higher adjacent-lung clonality associated with shorter survival.

The TCR comes from a male donor aged 60 or older with stage III lung adenocarcinoma. The rearrangement joins TRBV7-2 to TRBJ1-5; TRBD1 matches at 8 bases. The sequences come from peripheral blood, collected before any cancer treatment. The DNA of the CDR3 is TGTGCCAGCAGCACCAGGACAGGGAGCAATCAGCCCCAGCATTTT. Amino acid sequence: CASSTRTGSNQPQHF.